A single sample gave rise to the 3 T cell receptor beta chains below, sequenced in a study of T cell changes during pregnancy in multiple sclerosis (dated by TCRdb to between 2018 and 2021). Libraries were built with the immunoSEQ multiplex PCR assay. In its TCRdb copy, this immuneACCESS table keeps in-frame sequences only and misses some clones. Where compared with another copy, unresolved V genes explain less than half of these, and the others have no known cause. The sample profile shows roughly 29,000 clones; about 91% of them were found once. Jointly, the top ten make up around 7% of the sample. The sequencing used CD8+ T cells from peripheral blood mononuclear cells, collected after pregnancy. All receptors derive from a female donor with multiple sclerosis, enrolled in a pregnancy study.

The V gene is TRBV6-5, the J gene TRBJ1-1; D is undetermined. Germline CDR1 reads MNHEY; CDR2 reads SVGAGI. The CDR3 extends over 14 amino acids. The ends were cut back, 5 bases at V and 5 bases at J, with 15 bases in the middle. The CDR3 sequence is CASSLDSGGTEAFF. Here the CDR3 DNA reads TGTGCCAGCAGTCTCGACTCAGGAGGGACTGAAGCTTTCTTT.

The chain employs TRBV27 and TRBJ1-5; 7 positions match TRBD1. Trimming removed 8 bases from V and 5 bases from J; junction bases left unmatched: 15. CDR1 and CDR2 (germline): MNHEY, SMNVEV (reference sequence). The CDR3 contains 16 residues. CDR3 residues: CASGSIPQTGDQPQHF. The CDR3, as DNA: TGTGCCAGCGGATCAATACCCCAAACAGGGGATCAGCCCCAGCATTTT.

The chain couples TRBV19 to TRBJ2-1, with TRBD2 matching 9 bases. CDR1 LNHDA and CDR2 SQIVND come from the germline V gene (reference sequence). Germline trimming cut 5 bases from V and 8 bases from J; bases unmatched to any gene: 10. This CDR3 comprises 15 residues. CDR3 sequence: CASSYGSSGSHEQFF. The DNA of the CDR3 is TGTGCCAGTAGTTATGGGAGTAGCGGGAGCCATGAGCAGTTCTTC.